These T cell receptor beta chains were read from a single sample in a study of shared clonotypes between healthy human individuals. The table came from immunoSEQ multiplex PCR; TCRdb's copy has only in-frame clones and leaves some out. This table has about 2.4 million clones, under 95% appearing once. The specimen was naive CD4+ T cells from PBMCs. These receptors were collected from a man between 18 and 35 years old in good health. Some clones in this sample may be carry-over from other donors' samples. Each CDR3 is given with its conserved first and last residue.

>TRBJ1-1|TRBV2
CASGLYGGMTEAFF
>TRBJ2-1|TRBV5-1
CASTETIAYNEQFF
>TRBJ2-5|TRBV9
CASSTGIETQYF
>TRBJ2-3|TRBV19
CASSIGPGTDTQYF
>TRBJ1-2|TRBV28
CATIDRNYGYTF
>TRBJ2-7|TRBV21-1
CASGTGGGYEQYF
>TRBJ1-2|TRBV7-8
CASSLLSSGTLMWSYTF
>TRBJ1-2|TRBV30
CAWSAPGNYGYTF
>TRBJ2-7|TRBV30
CALRGTGSYEQYF
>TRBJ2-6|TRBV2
CAGSLEGSGANVLTF
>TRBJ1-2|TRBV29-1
CSFNREMAYGYTF
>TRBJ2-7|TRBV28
CASGRTVSYEQYF
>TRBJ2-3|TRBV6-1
CASSEGVTTDTQYF
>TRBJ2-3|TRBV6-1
CASSDSITDTQYF
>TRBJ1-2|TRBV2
CASNLRQGSYGYTF
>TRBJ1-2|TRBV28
CASSLRGFGRYGYTF
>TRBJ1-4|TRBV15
CATSMTGLSTNEKLFF
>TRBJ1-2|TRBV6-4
CASSAGANYGYTF
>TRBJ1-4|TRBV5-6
CASSRDRVETNEKLFF
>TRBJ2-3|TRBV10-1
CASSGAGPPADTQYF
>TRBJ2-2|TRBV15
CATSPLGGLAMTGELFF
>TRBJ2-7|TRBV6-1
CASMGNRVRAYEQYF
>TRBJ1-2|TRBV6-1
CASSEGGGPFYGYTF
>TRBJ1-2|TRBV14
CASSQGSFYGYTF
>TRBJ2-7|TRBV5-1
CASSSWGGGTTYEQYF
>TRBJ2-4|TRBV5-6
CASSLRIIAKNIQYF